This T cell receptor (beta chain) originates from a study of T cell repertoires in cytomegalovirus infection. Each CDR3 protein is one row after TCRdb ran MiXCR on the reads. The table has about 360,000 distinct CDR3 sequences, 18% seen once; the top ten hold around 8.6%. This CDR3 spans 12 amino acids. V lost 2 bases to trimming and J lost 7 bases, with 6 bases between them. Per the germline V gene, CDR1 is MNHEY and CDR2 is SVGEGT. This clonotype has a count of ten or more. The sample consisted of PBMCs. The sequence derives from a human donor in good health (CMV status not recorded). Some clones in this sample may be carry-over from other donors' samples. The chain recombines TRBV6-2 or TRBV6-3 with TRBJ2-1; D gene ambiguous. As DNA, the CDR3 is TGTGCCAGCAGTTACGTCTCGAATGAGCAGTTCTTC. The encoded protein is CASSYVSNEQFF.